The 18 T cell receptor beta chains below all came from one sample that was sequenced in a study of blood T cell repertoires in COVID-19. Only in-frame clones appear in the TCRdb table, and some are missing; sequencing was by immunoSEQ multiplex PCR. The table shows some 200,000 clones, with roughly 90% occurring only once. The specimen sequenced was PBMCs or T cells enriched from blood (not recorded which). Receptors were obtained from a woman in her forties or fifties in a cohort exposed to, infected with or recovered from COVID-19 (not recorded which).

This clone was counted once. V usage is TRBV11-2 and J usage is TRBJ1-1, with D unclear. V shed 5 bases and J shed 6 bases, with 16 bases lying between them. CDR1 SGHAT and CDR2 FQNNGV come from the germline V gene. This CDR3 is built from 14 residues. CDR3 coding DNA: TGTGCCAGCAGCCCTATCGTCGGGTCGGCTGAAGCTTTCTTT. It yields the protein CASSPIVGSAEAFF. Supplemented by reference TRBV11-2 and TRBJ1-1, the full variable domain reads EAGVAQSPRYKIIEKRQSVAFWCNPISGHATLYWYQQILGQGPKLLIQFQNNGVVDDSQLPKDRFSAERLKGVDSTLKIQPAKLEDSAVYLCASSPIVGSAEAFFGQGTRLTVV.

CDR3 in DNA: TGTGCCAGCAGCGTAGATCCTCTCAACACTGAAGCTTTCTTT. It codes for CASSVDPLNTEAFF. The rearrangement joins TRBV9 to TRBJ1-1; D gene ambiguous. This CDR3 contains 14 residues. Germline lookup yields CDR1 SGDLS and CDR2 YYNGEE. Trimming stripped 0 bases from V and 2 bases from J, with 8 bases between.

DNA for the CDR3: TGTGCCAGCAGCAAAGGGAAGGGGGTGAACACTGAAGCTTTCTTT. It encodes CASSKGKGVNTEAFF. J is TRBJ1-1 and V is TRBV9, with D perhaps TRBD1 (6 bases). CDR3 length: 15 residues. Germline assignment: CDR1 SGDLS and CDR2 YYNGEE. V lost 4 bases, J lost 0 bases, and 13 bases lay in between.

The chain links TRBV20-1 to TRBJ1-1; no clear D gene. V was shortened by 6 bases and J by 4 bases, with 18 bases between the two germline ends. The germline gives CDR1 DFQATT, CDR2 SNEGSKA (reference sequence). The CDR3 runs 14 residues. The CDR3 region is CSASGGRSGTEAFF. For the CDR3, the DNA is TGCAGTGCAAGTGGTGGCAGGAGCGGCACTGAAGCTTTCTTT.

This clone was picked up a small number of times. Other DNA sequences in the sample encode the same CDR3. The gene calls are TRBV10-3 and TRBJ1-2, with 7 bases matching TRBD1. Germline values: CDR1 ENHRY, CDR2 SYGVKD. This CDR3 is 14 amino acids long. V was pared by 6 bases and J by 2 bases, with 6 bases of the junction left unmatched. The CDR3 reads CAISALQGNYGYTF. The CDR3 coding sequence is TGTGCCATCAGCGCTCTACAGGGGAACTATGGCTACACCTTC.

The chain couples TRBV12-5 to TRBJ2-3, with 7 bases fitting TRBD2. V shed 3 bases, J shed 3 bases, and the junction held 9 bases outside the gene matches. This CDR3 is 16 amino acids long. Germline V CDR1 and CDR2: LGHNT, FRNRAP. The DNA for the CDR3 is TGTGCTAGTGGTTTAGGGGACTACGATATTACAGATACGCAGTATTTT. Encoded protein: CASGLGDYDITDTQYF.

The chain employs TRBV13 and TRBJ1-5, with D uncertain. The CDR3 sequence is 12 residues long. Germline V CDR1 and CDR2: PRHDT, FYEKMQ (reference sequence). The V gene lost 5 bases and the J gene lost 3 bases, with 5 bases spanning the gap. Here the CDR3 DNA reads TGTGCCAGCAGCCTTAACAATCAGCCCCAGCATTTT. Amino acids: CASSLNNQPQHF.

This clone was detected only a few times. The chain has TRBV28 and TRBJ1-4, with D perhaps TRBD1 (5 bases). CDR3 length: 15 residues. Trimming took off 10 bases at V and 3 bases at J, with 18 bases between the two ends. Germline values: CDR1 MDHEN, CDR2 SYDVKM. CDR3 loop: CAISRGGAPNEKLFF. For the CDR3, the DNA is TGTGCCATCTCCCGGGGAGGGGCACCTAATGAAAAACTGTTTTTT.

V and J are TRBV10-3 and TRBJ1-2; 7 nucleotides agree with TRBD1. Per the germline V gene, CDR1 is ENHRY and CDR2 is SYGVKD. With 0 bases clipped from V and 5 bases from J, the junction kept 3 bases outside the gene matches. This CDR3 contains 14 residues. CDR3 coding DNA: TGTGCCATCAGTGAGTCCAACAGGGGTTATGGCTACACCTTC. Its protein product is CAISESNRGYGYTF.

This rearrangement joins TRBV6-5 to TRBJ1-4, with 7 bases lining up with TRBD1. With V trimmed by 7 bases and J by 4 bases, 6 bases remained unmatched. The CDR3 is 14 amino acids. Looked up from germline, CDR1 is MNHEY and CDR2 is SVGAGI. In DNA, the CDR3 is TGTGCCAGCACCCGGGGACAGAATAATGAAAAACTGTTTTTT. Translated, it gives CASTRGQNNEKLFF.

Here the CDR3 reads CASSRLQGSTYEQYF. The DNA for the CDR3 is TGTGCCAGCAGCCGATTACAGGGGAGTACCTACGAGCAGTACTTC. V and J are TRBV3-1 (or the pseudogene TRBV3-2) and TRBJ2-7, with 7 bases identical to TRBD1. Trimming at V came to 4 bases and at J to 2 bases, leaving 8 bases not matched to a gene. Germline V gene lookup returns CDR1 LGHDT and CDR2 YNNKEL (reference sequence). The CDR3 length is 15 residues.

V and J are TRBV5-5 and TRBJ2-5, with TRBD2 matching 8 bases. V dropped 3 bases and J dropped 2; count of bases not matched to a gene: 3. Germline V gene sequence: CDR1 SGHKS, CDR2 YYEKEE (reference sequence). The CDR3 runs to 14 residues. The CDR3 bases are TGTGCCAGCAGCTGGGTAGCGGGGCAAGAGACCCAGTACTTC. Protein sequence: CASSWVAGQETQYF.

V usage is TRBV28 and J usage is TRBJ2-7, with D tentatively TRBD2 (7 bases). Deletions cut 5 bases from V and 3 bases from J, with 20 bases between. This CDR3 region has 16 residues. Germline V gene data show CDR1 as MDHEN and CDR2 as SYDVKM. The CDR3 nucleotides read TGTGCCAGCAGTCCCGGGGGGCTGGCGTCCAGCTACGAGCAGTACTTC. It translates to CASSPGGLASSYEQYF.

This CDR3 reads CASSRLAGGRDNEQYF. The DNA for the CDR3 is TGTGCCAGCTCACGACTAGCGGGGGGGCGTGACAACGAGCAGTACTTC. This sequence joins TRBV18 and TRBJ2-7, with 14 nucleotides matching TRBD2. V gave up 4 bases and J gave up 5 bases; unmatched junction bases: 7. Germline CDR1 and CDR2: KGHSH and LQKENI. The CDR3 sequence is 16 residues long.

The rearrangement links TRBV5-1 to TRBJ1-2, with TRBD1 matching over 8 bases. Germline V gene sequence: CDR1 SGHRS, CDR2 YFSETQ. This CDR3 region has 14 residues. V dropped 3 bases and J dropped 2; count of bases not matched to a gene: 3. CDR3 sequence: CASSSRTGNYGYTF. CDR3 coding DNA: TGCGCCAGCAGCTCGAGGACAGGGAACTATGGCTACACCTTC.

The genes are TRBV6-2 or TRBV6-3 and TRBJ2-1, with TRBD1 matching 7 bases. The CDR3 spans 14 residues. With V trimmed by 6 bases and J by 9 bases, 11 bases remained unmatched. Germline-derived CDR1 and CDR2 are MNHEY and SVGEGT. The CDR3 nucleotides read TGTGCCAGCAGCCCCCACGGACAGGCGACTGAGCAGTTCTTC. Its protein product is CASSPHGQATEQFF.

This sequence joins TRBV4-2 and TRBJ2-2; maybe TRBD1 (6 bases). V gave up 0 bases and J gave up 6 bases, with 17 bases separating them. The germline V gene has CDR1 LGHNA and CDR2 YNFKEQ. This CDR3 contains 17 residues. The CDR3 nucleotides are TGTGCCAGCAGCCAAGATGGTTTCTCAGGGGTCTCCGGGGAGCTGTTTTTT. This sequence encodes CASSQDGFSGVSGELFF.

The chain carries TRBV7-9 and TRBJ2-5, with 8 bases matching TRBD2. Germline CDR1 and CDR2: SEHNR and FQNEAQ (reference sequence). V gave up 4 bases and J gave up 7 bases; unmatched junction bases: 11. CDR3 length: 15 amino acids. CDR3 sequence reads: CASSSRTSSGGTQYF. CDR3 nucleotides: TGTGCCAGCAGCTCCCGGACTAGCTCGGGGGGGACCCAGTACTTC.